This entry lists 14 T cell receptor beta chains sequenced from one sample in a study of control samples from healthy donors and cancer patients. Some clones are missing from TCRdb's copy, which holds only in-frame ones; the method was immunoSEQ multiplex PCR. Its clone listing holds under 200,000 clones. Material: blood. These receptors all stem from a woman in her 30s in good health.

The CDR3 reads CASSENSYSNQPQHF. CDR3 DNA: TGTGCCAGCAGTGAGAACAGTTATAGCAATCAGCCCCAGCATTTT. The V call is TRBV2, the J call TRBJ1-5; D not resolved. Germline CDR1 and CDR2: SNHLY and FYNNEI. The CDR3 covers 15 residues. V lost 3 bases, J lost 0 bases, and 9 bases lay in between. Full variable domain (outside the CDR3, taken from reference TRBV2 and TRBJ1-5): EPEVTQTPSHQVTQMGQEVILRCVPISNHLYFYWYRQILGQKVEFLVSFYNNEISEKSEIFDDQFSVERPDGSNFTLKIRSTKLEDSAMYFCASSENSYSNQPQHFGDGTRLSIL.

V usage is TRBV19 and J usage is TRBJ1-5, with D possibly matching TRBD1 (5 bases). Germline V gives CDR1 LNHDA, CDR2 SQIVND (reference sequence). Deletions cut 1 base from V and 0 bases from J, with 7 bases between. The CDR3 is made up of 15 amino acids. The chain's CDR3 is CASSIVGGSNQPQHF. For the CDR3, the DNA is TGTGCCAGTAGTATAGTTGGGGGTAGCAATCAGCCCCAGCATTTT.

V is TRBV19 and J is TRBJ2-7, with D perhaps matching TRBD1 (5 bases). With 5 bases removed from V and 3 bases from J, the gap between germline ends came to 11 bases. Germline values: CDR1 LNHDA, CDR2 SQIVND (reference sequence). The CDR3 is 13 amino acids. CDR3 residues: CASSRDSLYEQYF. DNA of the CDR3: TGTGCCAGTAGTCGCGACAGCCTCTACGAGCAGTACTTC.

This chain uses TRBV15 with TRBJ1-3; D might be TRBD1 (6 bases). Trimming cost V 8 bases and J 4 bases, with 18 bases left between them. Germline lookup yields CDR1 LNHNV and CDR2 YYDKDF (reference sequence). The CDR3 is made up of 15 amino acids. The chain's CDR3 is CATQLERGKGNTIYF. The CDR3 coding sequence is TGTGCCACCCAGCTAGAGAGGGGGAAGGGAAACACCATATATTTT. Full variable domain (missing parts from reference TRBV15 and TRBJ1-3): DAMVIQNPRYQVTQFGKPVTLSCSQTLNHNVMYWYQQKSSQAPKLLFHYYDKDFNNEADTPDNFQSRRPNTSFCFLDIRSPGLGDTAMYLCATQLERGKGNTIYFGEGSWLTVV.

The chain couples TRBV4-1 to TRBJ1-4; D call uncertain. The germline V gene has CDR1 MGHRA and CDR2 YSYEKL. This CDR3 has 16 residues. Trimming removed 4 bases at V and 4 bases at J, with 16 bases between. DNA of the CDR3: TGCGCCAGCAGCCTCGACGGAGGGCTTTATAATGAAAAACTGTTTTTT. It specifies CASSLDGGLYNEKLFF.

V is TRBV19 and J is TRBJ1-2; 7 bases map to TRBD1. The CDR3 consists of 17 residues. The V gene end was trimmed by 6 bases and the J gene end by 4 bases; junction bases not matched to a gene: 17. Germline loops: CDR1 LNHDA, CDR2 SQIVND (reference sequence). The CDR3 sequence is CASSTGTEPSNSYGYTF. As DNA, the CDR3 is TGTGCCAGTAGCACCGGGACAGAGCCTTCCAACTCCTATGGCTACACCTTC.

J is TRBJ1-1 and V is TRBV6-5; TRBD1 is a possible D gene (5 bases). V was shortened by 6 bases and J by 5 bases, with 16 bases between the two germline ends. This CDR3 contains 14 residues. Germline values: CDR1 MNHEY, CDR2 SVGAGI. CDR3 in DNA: TGTGCCAGCAGGGTCAGCCCGACAGAAACTGAAGCTTTCTTT. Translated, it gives CASRVSPTETEAFF.

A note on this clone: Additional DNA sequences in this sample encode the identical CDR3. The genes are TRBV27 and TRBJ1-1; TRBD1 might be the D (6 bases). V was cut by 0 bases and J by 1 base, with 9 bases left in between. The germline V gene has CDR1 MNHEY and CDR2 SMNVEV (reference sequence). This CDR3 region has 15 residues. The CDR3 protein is CASSLSSRGNTEAFF. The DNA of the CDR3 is TGTGCCAGCAGTTTATCAAGCAGGGGGAACACTGAAGCTTTCTTT.

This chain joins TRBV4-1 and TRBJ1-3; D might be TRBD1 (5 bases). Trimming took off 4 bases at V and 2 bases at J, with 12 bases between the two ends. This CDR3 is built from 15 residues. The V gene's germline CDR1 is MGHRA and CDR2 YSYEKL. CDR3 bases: TGCGCCAGCAGCCGGCCGGGACGGACTGGAAACACCATATATTTT. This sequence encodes CASSRPGRTGNTIYF.

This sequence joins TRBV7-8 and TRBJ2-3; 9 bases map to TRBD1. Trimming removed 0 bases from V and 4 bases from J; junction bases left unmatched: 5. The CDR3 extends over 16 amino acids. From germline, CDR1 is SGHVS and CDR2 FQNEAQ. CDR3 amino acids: CASSLAGTGMPDTQYF. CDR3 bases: TGTGCCAGCAGCTTAGCCGGGACAGGGATGCCAGATACGCAGTATTTT.

The CDR3 reads CASSRQRDRDYGYTF. The CDR3 DNA sequence: TGTGCCAGCAGTCGACAGAGGGACAGGGACTATGGCTACACCTTC. The genes are TRBV6-6 and TRBJ1-2, with 9 nucleotides matching TRBD1. The junction had 7 bases not matched to a gene; V was cut back by 5 bases and J by 3 bases. CDR1 is MNHNY, CDR2 SVGAGI, per germline (reference sequence). The CDR3 sequence is 15 residues long.

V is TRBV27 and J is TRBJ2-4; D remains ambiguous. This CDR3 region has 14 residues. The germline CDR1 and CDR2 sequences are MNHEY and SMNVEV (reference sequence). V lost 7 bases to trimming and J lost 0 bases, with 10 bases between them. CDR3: CASKGRIAKNIQYF. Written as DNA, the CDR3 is TGTGCCAGCAAAGGTCGAATAGCCAAAAACATTCAGTACTTC.

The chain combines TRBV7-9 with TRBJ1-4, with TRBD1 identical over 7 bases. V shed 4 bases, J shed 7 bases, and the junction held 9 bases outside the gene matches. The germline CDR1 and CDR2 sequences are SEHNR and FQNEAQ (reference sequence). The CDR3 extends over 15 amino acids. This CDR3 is CASSSNRGRGEKLFF. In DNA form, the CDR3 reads TGTGCCAGCAGCTCTAACAGGGGCCGAGGTGAAAAACTGTTTTTT.

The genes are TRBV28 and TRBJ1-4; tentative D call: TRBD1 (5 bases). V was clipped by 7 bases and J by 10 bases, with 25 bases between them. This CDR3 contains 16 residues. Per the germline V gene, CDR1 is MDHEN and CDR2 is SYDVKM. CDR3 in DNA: TGTGCCAGCACCCTCGAAGGAGTGGGGGTAACTCGAAAACTGTTTTTT. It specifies CASTLEGVGVTRKLFF.